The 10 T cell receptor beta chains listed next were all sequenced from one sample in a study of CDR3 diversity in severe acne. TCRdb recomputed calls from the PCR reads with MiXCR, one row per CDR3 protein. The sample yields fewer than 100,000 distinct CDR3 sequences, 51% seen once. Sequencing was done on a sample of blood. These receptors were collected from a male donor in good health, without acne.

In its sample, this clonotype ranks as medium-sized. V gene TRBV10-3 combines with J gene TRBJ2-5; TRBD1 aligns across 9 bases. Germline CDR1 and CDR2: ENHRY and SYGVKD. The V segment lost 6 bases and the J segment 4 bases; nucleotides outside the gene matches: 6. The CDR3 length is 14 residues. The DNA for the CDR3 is TGTGCCATCAGACGGGACAGGGACCGAGAGACCCAGTACTTC. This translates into CAIRRDRDRETQYF.

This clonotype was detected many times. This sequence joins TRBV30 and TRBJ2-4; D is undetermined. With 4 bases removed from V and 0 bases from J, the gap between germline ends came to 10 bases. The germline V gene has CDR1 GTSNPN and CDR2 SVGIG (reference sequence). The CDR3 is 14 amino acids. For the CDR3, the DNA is TGTGCCTGGAACCGAGACCTAGCCAAAAACATTCAGTACTTC. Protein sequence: CAWNRDLAKNIQYF.

For the CDR3, the DNA is TGTGCCAGCAGTCTAAGAGGGTCTTACACTGAAGCTTTCTTT. It specifies CASSLRGSYTEAFF. The chain combines TRBV6-5 with TRBJ1-1; D gene unclear. The germline gives CDR1 MNHEY, CDR2 SVGAGI. This CDR3 spans 14 amino acids. V was clipped by 5 bases and J by 3 bases, with 13 bases between them.

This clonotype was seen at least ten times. CDR3 sequence: CASSYQLDRGGSPLHF. CDR3 sequence (DNA): TGTGCCAGCAGTTACCAACTCGACAGGGGTGGATCACCCCTCCACTTT. This chain uses TRBV6-5 with TRBJ1-6, with TRBD1 identical over 8 bases. The length of the CDR3 is 16 residues. Germline CDR1 reads MNHEY; CDR2 reads SVGAGI. V gave up 2 bases and J gave up 10 bases; unmatched junction bases: 10.

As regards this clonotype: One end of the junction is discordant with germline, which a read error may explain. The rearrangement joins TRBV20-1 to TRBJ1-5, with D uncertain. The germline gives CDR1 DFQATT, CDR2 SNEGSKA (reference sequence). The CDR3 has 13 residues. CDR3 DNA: TGCAGTGCTAAAGGGTCCGGAAAGCAGCCCCAGCACTTT. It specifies CSAKGSGKQPQHF.

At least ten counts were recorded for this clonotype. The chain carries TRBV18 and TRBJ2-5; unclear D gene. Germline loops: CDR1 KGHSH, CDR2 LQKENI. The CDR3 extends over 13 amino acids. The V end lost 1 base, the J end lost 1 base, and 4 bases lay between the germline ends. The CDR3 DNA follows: TGTGCCAGCTCACCACTCCCCCAAGAGACCCAGTACTTC. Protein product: CASSPLPQETQYF.

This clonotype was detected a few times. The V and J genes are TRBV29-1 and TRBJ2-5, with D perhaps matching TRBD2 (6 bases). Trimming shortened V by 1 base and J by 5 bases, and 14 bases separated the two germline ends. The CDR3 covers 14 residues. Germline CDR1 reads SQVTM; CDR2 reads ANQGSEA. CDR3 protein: CSVEGRAEGETQYF. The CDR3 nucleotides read TGCAGCGTTGAAGGGAGGGCGGAGGGGGAGACCCAGTACTTC.

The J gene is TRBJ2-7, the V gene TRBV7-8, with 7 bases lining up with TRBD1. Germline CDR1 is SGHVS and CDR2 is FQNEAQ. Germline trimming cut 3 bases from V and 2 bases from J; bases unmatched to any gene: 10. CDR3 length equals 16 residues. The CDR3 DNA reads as TGTGCCAGCAGCTTGGTCGTGGCCCAGGGGGCCTACGAGCAGTACTTC. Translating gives CASSLVVAQGAYEQYF.

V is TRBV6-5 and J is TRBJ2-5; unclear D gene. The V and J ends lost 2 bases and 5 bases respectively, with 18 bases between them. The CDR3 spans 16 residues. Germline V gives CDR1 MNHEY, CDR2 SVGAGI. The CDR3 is CASSYLQVWGGETQYF. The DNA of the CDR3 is TGTGCCAGCAGTTACCTCCAAGTCTGGGGTGGGGAGACCCAGTACTTC.

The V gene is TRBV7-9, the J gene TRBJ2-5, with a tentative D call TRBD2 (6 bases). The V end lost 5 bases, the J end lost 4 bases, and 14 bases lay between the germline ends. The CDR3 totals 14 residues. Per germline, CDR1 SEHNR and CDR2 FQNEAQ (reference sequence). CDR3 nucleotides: TGTGCCAGCAGCGCATCGATGGGAGGAGAGACCCAGTACTTC. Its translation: CASSASMGGETQYF. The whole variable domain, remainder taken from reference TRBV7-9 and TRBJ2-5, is DTGVSQNPRHKITKRGQNVTFRCDPISEHNRLYWYRQTLGQGPEFLTYFQNEAQLEKSRLLSDRFSAERPKGSFSTLEIQRTEQGDSAMYLCASSASMGGETQYFGPGTRLLVL.